The entry below describes one T cell receptor (beta chain). The sample belongs to a study of T-cell reconstitution after alpha-beta-depleted transplantation in children. The TCRbeta library was prepared with unique molecular identifiers. From the PCR reads, TCRdb called clonotypes with MiXCR, one entry per CDR3 protein. The repertoire holds some 520,000 distinct CDR3 sequences, approximately 32% seen once, with around 2.5% in the top ten. The sequenced sample was PBMCs from the stem cell graft donor, obtained from the stem cell graft. The source is a human donor who donated a stem cell graft to a child with aplastic anemia.

CDR3 loop: CSVEGPLNTEAFF. For the CDR3, the DNA is TGCAGCGTTGAAGGACCCTTGAACACTGAAGCTTTCTTT. The V and J genes are TRBV29-1 and TRBJ1-1; the D is unclear. The V end lost 1 base, the J end lost 0 bases, and 6 bases lay between the germline ends. Germline V gene sequence: CDR1 SQVTM, CDR2 ANQGSEA. CDR3 length equals 13 residues.